One sample yielded the 12 T cell receptor beta chains listed below, sequenced in a study of blood T cells in healthy people across ages. Primers used in a second PCR of roughly 6 to 12 cycles were a sample-barcoded 5' primer and a J-beta primer mix. TCRdb re-derived calls from the 5' RACE reads in MiXCR, one entry per CDR3 protein. This table holds fewer than 1,200,000 distinct CDR3 sequences, 20% to 25% found once. This same sample was also taken into another study, of T cells of mothers and their children.

Sequencing used blood. These receptors originate from a girl aged 2 to 10 in good health.

In its sample, this clonotype was seen a few times. A much larger clonotype is one base distant, so this may be a read error. The chain employs TRBV7-8 and TRBJ2-3, with D unclear. Between the trimmed V and J ends, which lost 2 bases and 4 bases, there was a span of 7 bases. The CDR3 spans 13 residues. From germline, CDR1 is SGHVS and CDR2 FQNEAQ. CDR3 sequence reads: CASSLIAADTQYF. The DNA of the CDR3 is TGTGCCAGCAGCTTAATAGCCGCAGATACGCAGTATTTT.

The V gene is TRBV6-1, the J gene TRBJ2-3, with 9 bases matching TRBD2. V shed 7 bases, J shed 6 bases, and the junction held 20 bases outside the gene matches. Germline V gene lookup returns CDR1 MNHNS and CDR2 SASEGT. CDR3 length equals 18 residues. The CDR3 region is CASNRVAGAGYGVDTQYF. The DNA for the CDR3 is TGTGCCAGCAACCGCGTAGCGGGAGCGGGCTATGGGGTGGATACGCAGTATTTT.

The chain joins TRBV7-2 to TRBJ1-1; D gene ambiguous. This CDR3 has 16 residues. Germline V CDR1 and CDR2: SGHTA, FQGNSA. Trimming removed 3 bases at V and 4 bases at J, with 18 bases between. CDR3 protein: CASSLSGLGRATEAFF. DNA for the CDR3: TGTGCCAGCAGCTTGTCAGGCCTGGGCCGAGCCACTGAAGCTTTCTTT.

This chain connects TRBV5-1 to TRBJ1-2, with D unresolved. The germline V gene has CDR1 SGHRS and CDR2 YFSETQ. The CDR3 has 12 residues. Trimming pared 6 bases from V and 7 bases from J, leaving 13 bases between. The CDR3 nucleotides read TGCGCCAGCACGGCTCAAGGAGGTGGCTACACCTTC. Encoded protein: CASTAQGGGYTF.

This clonotype was recorded a few times. The J gene is TRBJ2-1, the V gene TRBV20-1; 8 nucleotides agree with TRBD2. From germline, CDR1 is DFQATT and CDR2 SNEGSKA (reference sequence). V trimming: 5 bases; J trimming: 0 bases; junction bases outside the gene matches: 9. The CDR3 has 16 amino acids. The CDR3 nucleotides read TGCAGTGCTCTGATCAGCGGGGGAAGCTCCTACAATGAGCAGTTCTTC. Its translation is CSALISGGSSYNEQFF.

The CDR3 nucleotides read TGCGCCAGCAGCCAAGAAGGGACAGGGACCTACAATGAGCAGTTCTTC. It yields the protein CASSQEGTGTYNEQFF. V and J are TRBV4-1 and TRBJ2-1; TRBD1 matches at 9 bases. The CDR3 totals 16 residues. J was trimmed by 2 bases and V by 0 bases; bases with no gene match: 2. Looked up from germline, CDR1 is MGHRA and CDR2 is YSYEKL.

The J gene is TRBJ1-1, the V gene TRBV7-9, with D possibly matching TRBD1 (5 bases). This CDR3 contains 13 residues. V gave up 2 bases and J gave up 11 bases, with 15 bases separating them. Germline lookup yields CDR1 SEHNR and CDR2 FQNEAQ (reference sequence). Here the CDR3 reads CASSLPGPLYAFF. In nucleotides, the CDR3 is TGTGCCAGCAGCTTACCGGGACCCCTTTATGCTTTCTTT.

The V gene is TRBV4-1, the J gene TRBJ2-5; tentatively, D is TRBD2 (6 bases). The better agreement between TRBJ2-1 and the DNA end casts doubt on the J call. This CDR3 comprises 18 residues. CDR1 and CDR2 from the germline V gene are MGHRA and YSYEKL. The CDR3 spells CASSWAWDSSRGTDEQFF. The CDR3 DNA reads TGCGCCAGCAGCTGGGCTTGGGACTCCTCCCGGGGTACAGATGAGCAGTTCTTC.

This clonotype was found a few times. The genes are TRBV11-2 and TRBJ2-2; maybe TRBD2 (6 bases). V dropped 4 bases and J dropped 0 bases, with 15 bases sitting between them. The CDR3 loop spans 17 amino acids. CDR1 is SGHAT, CDR2 FQNNGV, per germline. CDR3 protein: CASSWVGLATNTGELFF. The DNA for the CDR3 is TGTGCCAGCAGCTGGGTGGGTCTAGCGACGAACACCGGGGAGCTGTTTTTT.

This clonotype came up many times. V gene TRBV28 combines with J gene TRBJ2-5; 7 nucleotides agree with TRBD2. Germline CDR1 MDHEN, CDR2 SYDVKM. With V trimmed by 5 bases and J by 2 bases, 2 bases remained unmatched. CDR3 size: 13 residues. The CDR3 nucleotides are TGTGCCAGCAGTAGCGGGATTCAAGAGACCCAGTACTTC. Protein sequence: CASSSGIQETQYF.

In this sample, this clonotype turned up many times. This chain links TRBV4-3 with TRBJ2-6; weak D call: TRBD2 (5 bases). This CDR3 contains 16 residues. Germline V gene sequence: CDR1 LGHNA, CDR2 YSLEER. With 0 bases removed from V and 3 bases from J, the gap between germline ends came to 9 bases. CDR3 sequence reads: CASSQDFSGGANVLTF. The DNA for the CDR3 is TGCGCCAGCAGCCAAGATTTCAGCGGTGGGGCCAACGTCCTGACTTTC.

This clonotype was detected only once. The chain carries TRBV29-1 and TRBJ2-1, with 8 positions matching TRBD2. J was trimmed by 5 bases and V by 5 bases; bases with no gene match: 5. The CDR3 is 13 amino acids. Germline V CDR1 and CDR2: SQVTM, ANQGSEA. CDR3 amino acids: CSVRGLGNNEQFF. As DNA, the CDR3 is TGCAGCGTTAGGGGACTAGGCAACAATGAGCAGTTCTTC.